Listed here are 5 T cell receptor beta chains from one sample, sequenced in a study of blood T cell repertoires in COVID-19. Clones were sequenced by immunoSEQ multiplex PCR, and TCRdb holds only the in-frame ones, with some missing. The top ten hold 9.5% to 14% of the sample, which has around 130,000 clones, around 81% seen once. Sample: peripheral blood. These receptors came from a human donor in a cohort sampled during active COVID-19.

The chain couples TRBV6-6 to TRBJ1-2; 7 bases agree with TRBD1. The V gene's germline CDR1 is MNHNY and CDR2 SVGAGI (reference sequence). This CDR3 comprises 13 residues. Trimming cost V 6 bases and J 3 bases; bases outside gene matches: 4. CDR3 coding DNA: TGTGCCAGCAGCTCGGGACAGTACTATGGCTACACCTTC. This codes for CASSSGQYYGYTF.

The rearrangement uses TRBV5-1 and TRBJ2-7, with D uncertain. The CDR3 consists of 15 residues. Germline assignment: CDR1 SGHRS and CDR2 YFSETQ. Trimming took off 0 bases at V and 2 bases at J, with 12 bases between the two ends. The CDR3 DNA follows: TGCGCCAGCAGCTTGGACCCAGGATCGACCTACGAGCAGTACTTC. Translated: CASSLDPGSTYEQYF.

The genes are TRBV15 and TRBJ1-2, with D possibly TRBD1 on 5 matching bases. Trimming removed 0 bases at V and 4 bases at J, with 9 bases between. Germline V CDR1 and CDR2: LNHNV, YYDKDF (reference sequence). The CDR3 loop spans 14 amino acids. The CDR3 DNA is TGTGCCACCAGCAGAGACGCCACAGGCTATGGCTACACCTTC. It is translated as CATSRDATGYGYTF.

The chain links TRBV7-9 to TRBJ1-2; 7 nucleotides agree with TRBD1. The CDR3 runs to 13 residues. CDR1 is SEHNR, CDR2 FQNEAQ, per germline (reference sequence). V gave up 7 bases and J gave up 2 bases; unmatched junction bases: 4. CDR3 sequence (DNA): TGTGCCAGCAACCCGGACAGGAACTATGGCTACACCTTC. This sequence encodes CASNPDRNYGYTF.

On this clone: A read error may produce the germline difference seen at one junction end. V gene TRBV2 combines with J gene TRBJ2-2; 11 bases are a match to TRBD1. The germline V gene has CDR1 SNHLY and CDR2 FYNNEI. The CDR3 has 15 residues. The DNA for the CDR3 is TGTGCCAGTAGTGGACAGGGGGCGAGGACCGGGGAGCTGTTTTTT. It codes for CASSGQGARTGELFF.